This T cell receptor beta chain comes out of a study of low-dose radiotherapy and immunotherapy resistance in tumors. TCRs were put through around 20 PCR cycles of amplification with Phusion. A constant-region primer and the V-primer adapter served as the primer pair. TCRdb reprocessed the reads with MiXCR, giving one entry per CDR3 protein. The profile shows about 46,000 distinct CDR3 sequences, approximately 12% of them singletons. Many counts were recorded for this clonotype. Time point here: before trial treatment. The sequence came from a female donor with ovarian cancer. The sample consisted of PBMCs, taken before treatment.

CDR3 coding DNA: TGTGCCAGCAGCCCCAGGACTCTGGGGACTGGAAACACCATATATTTT. Encoded protein: CASSPRTLGTGNTIYF. The rearrangement joins TRBV7-2 to TRBJ1-3, with D uncertain. This CDR3 comprises 16 residues. Germline V gives CDR1 SGHTA, CDR2 FQGNSA. V shed 5 bases and J shed 2 bases, with 16 bases lying between them.